The entry that follows covers one TCR beta chain sequence. This sample was taken from a study of cytomegalovirus exposure and HLA in healthy donors. This CDR3 has 14 residues. Germline values: CDR1 LNHNV, CDR2 YYDKDF (reference sequence). Trimming removed 0 bases from V and 4 bases from J, with 10 bases in between. 60 Vbeta and 13 Jbeta primers were used in PCR. Sequencing used immunoSEQ multiplex PCR; TCRdb keeps in-frame clones, though not all of them. The sample yields 150,000 to 200,000 clones, roughly four fifths seen once. Sequencing was done on a sample of PBMCs. This receptor was identified in a woman aged 30 to 39 in good health and CMV-seropositive. V and J are TRBV15 and TRBJ2-7, with D possibly TRBD2 on 6 matching bases. CDR3 in amino acids: CATSRDVGGYEQYF. CDR3 bases: TGTGCCACCAGCAGAGACGTGGGGGGTTACGAGCAGTACTTC. Looking up the rest from reference TRBV15 and TRBJ2-7 gives the full variable domain: DAMVIQNPRYQVTQFGKPVTLSCSQTLNHNVMYWYQQKSSQAPKLLFHYYDKDFNNEADTPDNFQSRRPNTSFCFLDIRSPGLGDTAMYLCATSRDVGGYEQYFGPGTRLTVT.